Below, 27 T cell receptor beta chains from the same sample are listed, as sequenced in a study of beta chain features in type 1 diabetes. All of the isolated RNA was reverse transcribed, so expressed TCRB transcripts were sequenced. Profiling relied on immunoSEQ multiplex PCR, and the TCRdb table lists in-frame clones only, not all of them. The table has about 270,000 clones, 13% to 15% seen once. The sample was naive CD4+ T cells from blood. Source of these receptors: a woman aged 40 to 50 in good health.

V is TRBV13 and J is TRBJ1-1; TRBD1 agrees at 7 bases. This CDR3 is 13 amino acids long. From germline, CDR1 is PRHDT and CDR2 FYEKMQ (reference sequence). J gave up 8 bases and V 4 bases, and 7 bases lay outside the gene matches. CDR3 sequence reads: CASSSRDSREAFF. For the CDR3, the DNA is TGTGCCAGCAGCTCCCGGGACAGTAGGGAAGCTTTCTTT.

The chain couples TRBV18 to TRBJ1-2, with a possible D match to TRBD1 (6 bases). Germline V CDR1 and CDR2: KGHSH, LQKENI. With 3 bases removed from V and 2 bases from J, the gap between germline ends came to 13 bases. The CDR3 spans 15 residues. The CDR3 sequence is CASSPALDSNYGYTF. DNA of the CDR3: TGTGCCAGCTCACCGGCCTTGGACAGCAACTATGGCTACACCTTC.

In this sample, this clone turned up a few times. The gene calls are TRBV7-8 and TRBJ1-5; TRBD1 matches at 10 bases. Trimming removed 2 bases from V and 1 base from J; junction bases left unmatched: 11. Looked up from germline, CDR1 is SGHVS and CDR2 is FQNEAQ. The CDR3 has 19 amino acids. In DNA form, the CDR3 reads TGTGCCAGCAGCTTAAGGGGACAGGGGATTGAGGAAAGCAATCAGCCCCAGCATTTT. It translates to CASSLRGQGIEESNQPQHF.

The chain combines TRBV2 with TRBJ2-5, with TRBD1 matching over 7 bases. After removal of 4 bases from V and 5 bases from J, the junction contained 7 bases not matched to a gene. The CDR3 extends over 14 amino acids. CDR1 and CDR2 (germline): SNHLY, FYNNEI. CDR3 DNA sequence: TGTGCCAGCAGTGTGGCAGGGGGTTATGAGACCCAGTACTTC. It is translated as CASSVAGGYETQYF.

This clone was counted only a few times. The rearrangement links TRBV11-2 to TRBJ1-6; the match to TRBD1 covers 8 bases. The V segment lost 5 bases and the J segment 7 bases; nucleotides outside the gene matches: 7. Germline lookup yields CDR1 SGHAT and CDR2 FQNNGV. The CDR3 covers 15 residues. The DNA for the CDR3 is TGTGCCAGCAGCCCGCGCAGGGGGCTGAATTCACCCCTCCACTTT. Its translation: CASSPRRGLNSPLHF.

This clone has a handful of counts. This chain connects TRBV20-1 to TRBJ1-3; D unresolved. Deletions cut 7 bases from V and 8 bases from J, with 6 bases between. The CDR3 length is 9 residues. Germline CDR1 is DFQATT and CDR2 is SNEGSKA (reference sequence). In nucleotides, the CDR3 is TGCAGTGTTTCGGACACCATATATTTT. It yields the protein CSVSDTIYF.

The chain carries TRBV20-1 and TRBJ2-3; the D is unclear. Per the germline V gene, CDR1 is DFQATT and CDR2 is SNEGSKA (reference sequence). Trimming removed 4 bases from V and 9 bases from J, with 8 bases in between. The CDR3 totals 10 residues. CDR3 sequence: CSAKKETQYF. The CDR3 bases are TGCAGTGCTAAAAAAGAGACGCAGTATTTT.

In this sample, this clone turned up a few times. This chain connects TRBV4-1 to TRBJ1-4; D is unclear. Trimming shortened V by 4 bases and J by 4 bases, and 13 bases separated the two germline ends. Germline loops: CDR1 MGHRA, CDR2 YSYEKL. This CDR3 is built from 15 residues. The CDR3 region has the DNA TGCGCCAGCAGCCTGACGGAGGGAAGTAATGAAAAACTGTTTTTT. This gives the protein CASSLTEGSNEKLFF.

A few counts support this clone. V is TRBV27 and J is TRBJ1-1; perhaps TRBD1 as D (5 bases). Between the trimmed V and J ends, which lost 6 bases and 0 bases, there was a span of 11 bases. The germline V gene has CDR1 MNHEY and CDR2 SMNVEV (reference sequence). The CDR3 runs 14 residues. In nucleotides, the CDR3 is TGTGCCAGCAGACAGGATTTCATGAACACTGAAGCTTTCTTT. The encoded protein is CASRQDFMNTEAFF.

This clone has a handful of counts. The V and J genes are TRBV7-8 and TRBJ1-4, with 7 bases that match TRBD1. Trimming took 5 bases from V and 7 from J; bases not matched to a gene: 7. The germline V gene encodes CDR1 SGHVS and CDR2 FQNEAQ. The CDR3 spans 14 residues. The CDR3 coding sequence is TGTGCCAGCAGCCCGGGACAGCGGATTGAAAAACTGTTTTTT. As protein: CASSPGQRIEKLFF.

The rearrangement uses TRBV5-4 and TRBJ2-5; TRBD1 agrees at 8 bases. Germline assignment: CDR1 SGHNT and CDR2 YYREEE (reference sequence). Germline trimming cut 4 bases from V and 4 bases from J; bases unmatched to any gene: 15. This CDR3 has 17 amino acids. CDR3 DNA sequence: TGTGCCAGCAGCCCCAGGGGGCCTGTCGGTATGCGAGAGACCCAGTACTTC. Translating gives CASSPRGPVGMRETQYF.

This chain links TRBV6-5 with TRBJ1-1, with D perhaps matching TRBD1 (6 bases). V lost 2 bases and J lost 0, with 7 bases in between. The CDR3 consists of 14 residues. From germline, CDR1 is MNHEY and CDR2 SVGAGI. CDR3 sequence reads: CASSYAGVNTEAFF. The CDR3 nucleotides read TGTGCCAGCAGTTACGCAGGGGTGAACACTGAAGCTTTCTTT.

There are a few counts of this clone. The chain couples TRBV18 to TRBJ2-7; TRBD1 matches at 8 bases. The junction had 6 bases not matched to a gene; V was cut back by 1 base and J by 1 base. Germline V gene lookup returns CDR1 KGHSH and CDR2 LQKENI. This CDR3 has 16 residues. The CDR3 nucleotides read TGTGCCAGCTCACCACGGGACAGGCTCTTGTCCTACGAGCAGTACTTC. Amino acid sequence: CASSPRDRLLSYEQYF.

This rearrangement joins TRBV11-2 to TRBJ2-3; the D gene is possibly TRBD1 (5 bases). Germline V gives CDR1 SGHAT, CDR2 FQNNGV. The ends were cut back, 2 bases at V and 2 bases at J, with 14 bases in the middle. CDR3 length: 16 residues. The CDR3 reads CASSLRWTKATDTQYF. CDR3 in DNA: TGTGCCAGCAGCTTACGGTGGACAAAGGCCACAGATACGCAGTATTTT.

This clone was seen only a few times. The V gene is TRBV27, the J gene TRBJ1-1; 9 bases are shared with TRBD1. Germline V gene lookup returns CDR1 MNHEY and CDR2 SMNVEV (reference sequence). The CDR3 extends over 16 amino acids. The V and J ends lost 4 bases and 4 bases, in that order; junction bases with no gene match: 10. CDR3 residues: CASSSTGGGLGTEAFF. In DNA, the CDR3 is TGTGCCAGCAGTTCGACAGGGGGAGGGCTGGGCACTGAAGCTTTCTTT.

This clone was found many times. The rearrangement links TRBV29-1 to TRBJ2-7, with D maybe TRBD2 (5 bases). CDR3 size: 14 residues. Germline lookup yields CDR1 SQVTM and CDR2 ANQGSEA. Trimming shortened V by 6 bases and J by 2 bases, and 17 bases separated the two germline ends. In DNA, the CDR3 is TGCAGCGTGAGAGAACACCCCGGGGCCTACGAGCAGTACTTC. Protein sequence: CSVREHPGAYEQYF.

The CDR3 nucleotides read TGTGCCAGCAGCCTTACAGGGACCTCTGGAAACACCATATATTTT. Residues: CASSLTGTSGNTIYF. J is TRBJ1-3 and V is TRBV7-2; D is possibly TRBD1 (6 bases). V shed 5 bases and J shed 0 bases, with 11 bases lying between them. The CDR3 is 15 amino acids. Germline V gene sequence: CDR1 SGHTA, CDR2 FQGNSA.

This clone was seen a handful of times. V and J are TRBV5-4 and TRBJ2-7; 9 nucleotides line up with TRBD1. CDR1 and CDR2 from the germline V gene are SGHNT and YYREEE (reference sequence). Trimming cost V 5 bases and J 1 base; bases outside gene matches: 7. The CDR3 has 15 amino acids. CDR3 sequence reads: CASRNGQGRSYEQYF. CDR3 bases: TGTGCCAGCAGAAACGGACAGGGGAGGTCCTACGAGCAGTACTTC.

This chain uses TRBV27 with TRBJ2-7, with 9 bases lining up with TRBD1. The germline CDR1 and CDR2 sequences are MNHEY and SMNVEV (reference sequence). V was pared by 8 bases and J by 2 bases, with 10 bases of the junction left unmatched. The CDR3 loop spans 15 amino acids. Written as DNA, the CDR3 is TGTGCCAGCTCTCTAGGGACAGGGCTGACCTACGAGCAGTACTTC. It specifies CASSLGTGLTYEQYF.

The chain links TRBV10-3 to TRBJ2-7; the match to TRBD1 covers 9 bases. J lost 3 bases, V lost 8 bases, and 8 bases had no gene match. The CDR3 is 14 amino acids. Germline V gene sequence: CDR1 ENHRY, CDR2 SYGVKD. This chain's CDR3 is CAIGTGQGLYEQYF. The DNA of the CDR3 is TGTGCCATCGGAACGGGACAGGGTCTCTACGAGCAGTACTTC.

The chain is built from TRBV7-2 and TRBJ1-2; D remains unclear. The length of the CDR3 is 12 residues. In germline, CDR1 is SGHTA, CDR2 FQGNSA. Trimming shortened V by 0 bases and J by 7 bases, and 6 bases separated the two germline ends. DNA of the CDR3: TGTGCCAGCAGCTTAGCCAATCCTGGCTACACCTTC. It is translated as CASSLANPGYTF.

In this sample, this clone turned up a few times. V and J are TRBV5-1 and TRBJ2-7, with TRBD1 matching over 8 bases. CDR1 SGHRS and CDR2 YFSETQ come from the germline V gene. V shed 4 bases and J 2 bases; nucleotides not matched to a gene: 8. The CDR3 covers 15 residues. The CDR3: CASSTAGTGPYEQYF. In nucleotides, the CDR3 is TGCGCCAGCAGCACTGCCGGGACAGGCCCCTACGAGCAGTACTTC.

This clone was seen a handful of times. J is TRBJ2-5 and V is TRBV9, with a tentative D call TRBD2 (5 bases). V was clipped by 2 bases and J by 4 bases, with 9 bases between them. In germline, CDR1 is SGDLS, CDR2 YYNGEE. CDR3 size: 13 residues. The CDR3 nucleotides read TGTGCCAGCAGCGTCACTAGTCGAGAGACCCAGTACTTC. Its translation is CASSVTSRETQYF. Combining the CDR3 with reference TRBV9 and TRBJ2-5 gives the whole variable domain DSGVTQTPKHLITATGQRVTLRCSPRSGDLSVYWYQQSLDQGLQFLIQYYNGEERAKGNILERFSAQQFPDLHSELNLSSLELGDSALYFCASSVTSRETQYFGPGTRLLVL.

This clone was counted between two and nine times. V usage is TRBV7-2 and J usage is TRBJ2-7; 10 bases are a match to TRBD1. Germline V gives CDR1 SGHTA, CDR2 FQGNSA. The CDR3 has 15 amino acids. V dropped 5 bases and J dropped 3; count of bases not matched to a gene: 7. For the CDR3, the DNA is TGTGCCAGCAGCCAGGGACAGGGGAAGTTCTACGAGCAGTACTTC. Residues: CASSQGQGKFYEQYF.

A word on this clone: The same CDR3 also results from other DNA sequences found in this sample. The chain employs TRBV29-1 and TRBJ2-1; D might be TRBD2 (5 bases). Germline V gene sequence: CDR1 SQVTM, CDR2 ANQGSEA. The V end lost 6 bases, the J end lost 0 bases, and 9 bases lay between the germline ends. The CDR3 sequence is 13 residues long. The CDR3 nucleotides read TGCAGCGTCGGAGGTAGCTCCTACAATGAGCAGTTCTTC. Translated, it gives CSVGGSSYNEQFF.

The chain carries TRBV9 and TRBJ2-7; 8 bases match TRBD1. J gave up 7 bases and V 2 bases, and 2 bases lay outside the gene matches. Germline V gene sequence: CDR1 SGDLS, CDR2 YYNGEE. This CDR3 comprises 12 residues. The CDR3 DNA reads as TGTGCCAGCAGCGTTTGGGACAGGGAGCAGTACTTC. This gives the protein CASSVWDREQYF. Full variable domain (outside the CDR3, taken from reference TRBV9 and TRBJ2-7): DSGVTQTPKHLITATGQRVTLRCSPRSGDLSVYWYQQSLDQGLQFLIQYYNGEERAKGNILERFSAQQFPDLHSELNLSSLELGDSALYFCASSVWDREQYFGPGTRLTVT.

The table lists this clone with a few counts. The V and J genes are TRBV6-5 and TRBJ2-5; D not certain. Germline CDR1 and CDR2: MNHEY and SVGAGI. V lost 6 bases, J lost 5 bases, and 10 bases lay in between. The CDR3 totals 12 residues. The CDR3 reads CASSQAWETQYF. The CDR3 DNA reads TGTGCCAGCAGCCAGGCGTGGGAGACCCAGTACTTC.